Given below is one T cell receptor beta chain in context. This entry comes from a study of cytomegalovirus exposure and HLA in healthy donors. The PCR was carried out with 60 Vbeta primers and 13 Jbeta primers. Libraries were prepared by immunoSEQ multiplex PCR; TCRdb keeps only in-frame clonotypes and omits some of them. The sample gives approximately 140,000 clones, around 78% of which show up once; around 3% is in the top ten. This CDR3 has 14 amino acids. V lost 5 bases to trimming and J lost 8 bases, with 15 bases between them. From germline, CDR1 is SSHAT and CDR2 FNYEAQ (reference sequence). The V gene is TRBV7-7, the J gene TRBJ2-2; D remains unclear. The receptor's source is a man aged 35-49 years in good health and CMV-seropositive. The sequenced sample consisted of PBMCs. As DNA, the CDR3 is TGTGCCAGCAGCCTAAACCTAGGTGCGGGGGAGCTGTTTTTT. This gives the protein CASSLNLGAGELFF.